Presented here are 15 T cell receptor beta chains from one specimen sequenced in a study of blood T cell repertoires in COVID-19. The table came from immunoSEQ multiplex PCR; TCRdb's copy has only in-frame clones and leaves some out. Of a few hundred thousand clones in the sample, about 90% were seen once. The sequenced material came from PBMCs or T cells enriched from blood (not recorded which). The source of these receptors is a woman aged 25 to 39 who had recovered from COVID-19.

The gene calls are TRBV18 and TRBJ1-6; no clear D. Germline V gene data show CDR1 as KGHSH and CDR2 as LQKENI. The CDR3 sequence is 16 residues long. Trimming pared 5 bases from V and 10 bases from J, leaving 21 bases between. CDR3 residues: CASSSSPMGGRSPLHF. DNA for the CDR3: TGTGCCAGCTCATCCAGCCCGATGGGAGGGAGGTCACCCCTCCACTTT.

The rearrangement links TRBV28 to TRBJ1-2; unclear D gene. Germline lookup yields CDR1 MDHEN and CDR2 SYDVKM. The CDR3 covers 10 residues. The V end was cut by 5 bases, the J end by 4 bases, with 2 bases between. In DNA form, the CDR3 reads TGTGCCAGCAGTCGCTATGGCTACACCTTC. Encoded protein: CASSRYGYTF.

CDR3 DNA sequence: TGCGCCAGCAGCTTAACCTCCGGGACAGAGGCCGGCAATGAGCAGTTCTTC. Translation: CASSLTSGTEAGNEQFF. The chain joins TRBV5-1 to TRBJ2-1; the match to TRBD1 covers 7 bases. V lost 2 bases, J lost 6 bases, and 14 bases stayed unmatched. The CDR3 totals 17 residues. Germline V gene sequence: CDR1 SGHRS, CDR2 YFSETQ. Complete variable domain (other parts from reference TRBV5-1 and TRBJ2-1): KAGVTQTPRYLIKTRGQQVTLSCSPISGHRSVSWYQQTPGQGLQFLFEYFSETQRNKGNFPGRFSGRQFSNSRSEMNVSTLELGDSALYLCASSLTSGTEAGNEQFFGPGTRLTVL.

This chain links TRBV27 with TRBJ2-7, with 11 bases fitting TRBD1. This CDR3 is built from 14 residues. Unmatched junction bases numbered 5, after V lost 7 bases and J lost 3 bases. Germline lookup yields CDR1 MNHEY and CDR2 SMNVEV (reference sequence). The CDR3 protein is CASKTGTGGYEQYF. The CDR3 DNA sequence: TGTGCCAGCAAAACCGGGACAGGGGGCTACGAGCAGTACTTC.

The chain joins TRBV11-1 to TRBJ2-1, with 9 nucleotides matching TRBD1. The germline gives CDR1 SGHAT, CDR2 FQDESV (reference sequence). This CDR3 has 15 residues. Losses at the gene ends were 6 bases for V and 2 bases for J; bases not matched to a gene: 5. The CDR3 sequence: CASSRTGDTYNEQFF. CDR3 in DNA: TGTGCCAGCAGTCGGACAGGGGATACCTACAATGAGCAGTTCTTC.

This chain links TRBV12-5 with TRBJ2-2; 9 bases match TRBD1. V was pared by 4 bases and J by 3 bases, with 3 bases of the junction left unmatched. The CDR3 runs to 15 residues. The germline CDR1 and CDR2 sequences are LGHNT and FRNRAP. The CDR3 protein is CASGSGTGYTGELFF. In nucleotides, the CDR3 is TGTGCTAGTGGTTCCGGGACAGGGTACACCGGGGAGCTGTTTTTT.

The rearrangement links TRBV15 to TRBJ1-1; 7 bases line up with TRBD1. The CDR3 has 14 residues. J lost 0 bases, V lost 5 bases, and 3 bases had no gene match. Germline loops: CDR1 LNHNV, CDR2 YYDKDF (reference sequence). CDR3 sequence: CATSSDRVNTEAFF. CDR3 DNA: TGTGCCACCAGCTCAGACAGGGTGAACACTGAAGCTTTCTTT. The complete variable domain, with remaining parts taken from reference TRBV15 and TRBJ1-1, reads DAMVIQNPRYQVTQFGKPVTLSCSQTLNHNVMYWYQQKSSQAPKLLFHYYDKDFNNEADTPDNFQSRRPNTSFCFLDIRSPGLGDTAMYLCATSSDRVNTEAFFGQGTRLTVV.

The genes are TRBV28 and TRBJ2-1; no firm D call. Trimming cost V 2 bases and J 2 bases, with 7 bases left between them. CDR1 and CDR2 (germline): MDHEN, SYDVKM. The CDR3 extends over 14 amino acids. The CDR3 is CASSLLGPYNEQFF. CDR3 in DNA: TGTGCCAGCAGTTTACTAGGCCCCTACAATGAGCAGTTCTTC.

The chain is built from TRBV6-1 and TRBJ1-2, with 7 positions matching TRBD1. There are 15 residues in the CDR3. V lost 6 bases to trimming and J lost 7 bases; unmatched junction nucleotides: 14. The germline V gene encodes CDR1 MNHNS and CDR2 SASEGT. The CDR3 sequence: CASSQGTASWGGYTF. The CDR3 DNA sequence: TGTGCCAGCAGCCAAGGGACAGCCTCATGGGGTGGCTACACCTTC.

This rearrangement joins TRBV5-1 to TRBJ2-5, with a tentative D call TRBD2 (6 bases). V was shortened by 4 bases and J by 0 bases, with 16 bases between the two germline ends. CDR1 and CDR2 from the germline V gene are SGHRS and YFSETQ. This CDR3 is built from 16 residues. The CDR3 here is CASSRGAQRNQETQYF. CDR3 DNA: TGCGCCAGCAGCCGCGGGGCACAAAGAAACCAAGAGACCCAGTACTTC.

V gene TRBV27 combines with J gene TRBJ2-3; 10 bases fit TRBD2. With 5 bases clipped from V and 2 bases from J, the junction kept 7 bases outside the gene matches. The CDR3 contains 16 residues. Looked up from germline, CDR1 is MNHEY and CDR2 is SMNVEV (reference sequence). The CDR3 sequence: CASSKGLAANTDTQYF. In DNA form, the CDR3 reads TGTGCCAGCAGTAAAGGACTAGCGGCGAACACAGATACGCAGTATTTT.

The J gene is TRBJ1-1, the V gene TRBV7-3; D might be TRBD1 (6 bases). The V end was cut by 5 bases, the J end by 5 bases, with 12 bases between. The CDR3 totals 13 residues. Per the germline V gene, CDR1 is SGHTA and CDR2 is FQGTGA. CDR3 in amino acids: CASSQYRATEAFF. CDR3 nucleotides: TGTGCCAGCAGCCAATACAGGGCGACTGAAGCTTTCTTT.

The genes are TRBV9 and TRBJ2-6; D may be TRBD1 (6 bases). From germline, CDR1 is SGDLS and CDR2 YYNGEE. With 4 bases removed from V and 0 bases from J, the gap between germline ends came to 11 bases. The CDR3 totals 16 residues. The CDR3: CASSRTANSGANVLTF. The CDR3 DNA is TGTGCCAGCAGCCGGACAGCAAACTCTGGGGCCAACGTCCTGACTTTC.

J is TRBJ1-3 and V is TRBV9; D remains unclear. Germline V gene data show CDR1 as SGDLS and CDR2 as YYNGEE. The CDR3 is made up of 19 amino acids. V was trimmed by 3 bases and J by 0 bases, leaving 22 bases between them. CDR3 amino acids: CASSADRATPSLSGNTIYF. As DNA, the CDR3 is TGTGCCAGCAGCGCCGATCGTGCAACGCCGAGCCTCTCTGGAAACACCATATATTTT. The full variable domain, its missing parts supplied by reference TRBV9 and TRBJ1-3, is DSGVTQTPKHLITATGQRVTLRCSPRSGDLSVYWYQQSLDQGLQFLIQYYNGEERAKGNILERFSAQQFPDLHSELNLSSLELGDSALYFCASSADRATPSLSGNTIYFGEGSWLTVV.

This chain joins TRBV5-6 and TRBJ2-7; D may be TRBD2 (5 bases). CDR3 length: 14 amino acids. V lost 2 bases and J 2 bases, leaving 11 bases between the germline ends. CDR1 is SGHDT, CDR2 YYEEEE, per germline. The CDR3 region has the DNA TGTGCCAGCAGCTTACCGGGAAAGACCTACGAGCAGTACTTC. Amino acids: CASSLPGKTYEQYF.